The 29 T cell receptor beta chains listed next were all sequenced from one sample in a study of blood T cell repertoires in COVID-19. Data came from immunoSEQ multiplex PCR; TCRdb stores just in-frame clones and leaves some out. Among some 520,000 clones, 89% were seen once, and the ten largest hold 0.75% to 0.9%. Sequencing used peripheral blood. Source of these receptors: a man aged 18 to 35 with COVID-19, enrolled during active disease.

This rearrangement joins TRBV5-4 to TRBJ1-2, with 7 bases identical to TRBD1. This CDR3 region has 14 residues. In germline, CDR1 is SGHNT, CDR2 YYREEE (reference sequence). V was pared by 3 bases and J by 6 bases, with 8 bases of the junction left unmatched. CDR3 DNA: TGTGCCAGCAGCTCGAAAAACAGGGGAGATGGCTACACCTTC. Amino acids: CASSSKNRGDGYTF.

The V gene is TRBV25-1, the J gene TRBJ1-6; 8 positions agree with TRBD1. The CDR3 loop spans 13 amino acids. The V gene's germline CDR1 is MGHDK and CDR2 SYGVNS. Trimming at V came to 5 bases and at J to 13 bases, leaving 7 bases not matched to a gene. CDR3 in amino acids: CASSNDRGSPLHF. Here the CDR3 DNA reads TGTGCCAGCAGTAACGACAGGGGTTCCCCCCTCCACTTT.

The chain carries TRBV18 and TRBJ1-3; 7 bases are a match to TRBD1. Trimming cost V 3 bases and J 4 bases; bases outside gene matches: 12. Germline V gene sequence: CDR1 KGHSH, CDR2 LQKENI. The length of the CDR3 is 17 residues. In nucleotides, the CDR3 is TGTGCCAGCTCACCGCGGACCATGACAGGGCTCGGAAACACCATATATTTT. Translating gives CASSPRTMTGLGNTIYF.

This rearrangement joins TRBV10-3 to TRBJ2-3; a weak D match, TRBD1 (5 bases). The CDR3 totals 15 residues. Trimming took 6 bases from V and 2 from J, leaving 15 bases between them. CDR1 is ENHRY and CDR2 is SYGVKD in the germline V gene. As DNA, the CDR3 is TGTGCCATCAGAGTCACAGGATCGGTCACAGATACGCAGTATTTT. Encoded protein: CAIRVTGSVTDTQYF.

The genes are TRBV9 and TRBJ1-1; TRBD1 aligns across 10 bases. CDR3 length: 15 residues. Trimming removed 4 bases from V and 3 bases from J; junction bases left unmatched: 6. CDR1 is SGDLS, CDR2 YYNGEE, per germline. CDR3 nucleotides: TGTGCCAGCAGCTCGTGGACAGGGGGGGACACTGAAGCTTTCTTT. Encoded protein: CASSSWTGGDTEAFF.

The chain uses TRBV7-8 and TRBJ1-1; D remains unclear. This CDR3 is 16 amino acids long. From germline, CDR1 is SGHVS and CDR2 FQNEAQ. V lost 1 base and J 3 bases, leaving 15 bases between the germline ends. Here the CDR3 DNA reads TGTGCCAGCAGCTTAGAGAGGAATAGGTGGGACACTGAAGCTTTCTTT. The encoded protein is CASSLERNRWDTEAFF.

The chain combines TRBV27 with TRBJ2-3; TRBD2 matches 9 bases. The V and J ends lost 4 bases and 4 bases, in that order; junction bases with no gene match: 12. Per germline, CDR1 MNHEY and CDR2 SMNVEV (reference sequence). The CDR3 has 17 amino acids. The CDR3 loop reads CASSSRPGLASSDTQYF. Written as DNA, the CDR3 is TGTGCCAGCAGTTCACGACCGGGACTAGCAAGTTCAGATACGCAGTATTTT.

The CDR3 sequence: CASSYMTGGAEQFF. CDR3 in DNA: TGTGCCAGCAGTTATATGACAGGGGGAGCTGAGCAGTTCTTC. The chain employs TRBV6-2 or TRBV6-3 and TRBJ2-1; 9 nucleotides align to TRBD1. Germline lookup yields CDR1 MNHEY and CDR2 SVGEGT. The CDR3 consists of 14 residues. V dropped 3 bases and J dropped 9; count of bases not matched to a gene: 6.

The chain combines TRBV6-2 or TRBV6-3 with TRBJ1-5; 9 nucleotides align to TRBD1. This CDR3 has 15 amino acids. Germline CDR1 MNHEY, CDR2 SVGEGT. Unmatched junction bases numbered 5, after V lost 4 bases and J lost 4 bases. In DNA, the CDR3 is TGTGCCAGCAGTTGGACAGGGGCTTTAAATCAGCCCCAGCATTTT. Its protein is CASSWTGALNQPQHF.

This chain connects TRBV10-1 to TRBJ2-5, with D unclear. Trimming left V 6 bases short and J 7 bases short, with 18 bases between. The CDR3 has 14 amino acids. Germline V CDR1 and CDR2: WNHNN, SYGVQD (reference sequence). This CDR3 is CASSPLSRSGTQYF. CDR3 in DNA: TGCGCCAGCAGCCCCTTGTCGCGCTCCGGGACCCAGTACTTC.

This clone was seen at least ten times. This rearrangement joins TRBV5-4 to TRBJ2-7; D perhaps matches TRBD1 (5 bases). The CDR3 contains 14 residues. V was pared by 4 bases and J by 6 bases, with 17 bases between. Germline CDR1 SGHNT, CDR2 YYREEE (reference sequence). CDR3 nucleotides: TGTGCCAGCAGCCCAGGGATGCGGCCCTCCGAGCAGTACTTC. It codes for CASSPGMRPSEQYF.

The chain links TRBV6-4 to TRBJ1-5; D gene ambiguous. Trimming took off 3 bases at V and 3 bases at J, with 6 bases between the two ends. In germline, CDR1 is MRHNA, CDR2 SNTAGT. The CDR3 runs to 13 residues. CDR3 nucleotide sequence: TGTGCCAGCAGTGAGGGCGACAATCAGCCCCAGCATTTT. Translation gives CASSEGDNQPQHF.

V is TRBV6-1 and J is TRBJ2-7, with D perhaps TRBD2 (6 bases). The germline gives CDR1 MNHNS, CDR2 SASEGT. V lost 1 base, J lost 0 bases, and 13 bases lay in between. The CDR3 extends over 16 amino acids. In DNA, the CDR3 is TGTGCCAGCAGTGAAGGAATGAGCGGGCACTCCTACGAGCAGTACTTC. This encodes CASSEGMSGHSYEQYF.

The chain combines TRBV5-5 with TRBJ2-7; no firm D call. The germline gives CDR1 SGHKS, CDR2 YYEKEE (reference sequence). V was clipped by 2 bases and J by 4 bases, with 7 bases between them. CDR3 size: 12 residues. The CDR3 sequence: CASSFVQYEQYF. CDR3 DNA sequence: TGTGCCAGCAGCTTTGTCCAATACGAGCAGTACTTC.

This chain joins TRBV5-8 and TRBJ1-2; D ambiguous. The CDR3 has 14 amino acids. The germline gives CDR1 SGHTS, CDR2 YDEGEE. V was shortened by 6 bases and J by 4 bases, with 16 bases between the two germline ends. The DNA for the CDR3 is TGTGCCAGCACCCTCACAATCGACTTCTATGGCTACACCTTC. Protein: CASTLTIDFYGYTF.

This sequence joins TRBV5-1 and TRBJ2-2; D may be TRBD1 (5 bases). Germline CDR1 SGHRS, CDR2 YFSETQ. Trimming pared 4 bases from V and 7 bases from J, leaving 11 bases between. This CDR3 is built from 13 residues. This chain's CDR3 is CASSTQGDGELFF. CDR3 nucleotide sequence: TGCGCCAGCAGCACGCAGGGTGACGGGGAGCTGTTTTTT.

The chain recombines TRBV2 with TRBJ2-1; TRBD2 is a possible D gene (7 bases). The germline V gene encodes CDR1 SNHLY and CDR2 FYNNEI. The CDR3 is 13 residues long. The V gene lost 1 base and the J gene lost 11 bases, with 12 bases spanning the gap. CDR3 DNA: TGTGCCAGCAGTGAAGGGAGGGGGGGAAAGCAGTTCTTC. This gives the protein CASSEGRGGKQFF.

The V gene is TRBV18, the J gene TRBJ2-1; 8 bases are a match to TRBD2. V lost 4 bases and J lost 3; bases outside the gene matches: 2. Per the germline V gene, CDR1 is KGHSH and CDR2 is LQKENI. This CDR3 contains 14 residues. DNA for the CDR3: TGTGCCAGCTCACAAAGCGGGGGCTACAATGAGCAGTTCTTC. Protein: CASSQSGGYNEQFF. The full variable domain, with the rest looked up from reference TRBV18 and TRBJ2-1, is NAGVMQNPRHLVRRRGQEARLRCSPMKGHSHVYWYRQLPEEGLKFMVYLQKENIIDESGMPKERFSAEFPKEGPSILRIQQVVRGDSAAYFCASSQSGGYNEQFFGPGTRLTVL.

Details on this clone: Mismatch with germline at one junction end may stem from a read error. J is TRBJ2-7 and V is TRBV6-1; TRBD2 matches at 8 bases. The germline V gene has CDR1 MNHNS and CDR2 SASEGT. The length of the CDR3 is 15 residues. The CDR3 region has the DNA TGTGCCAGCACTGAAGGTGTTAGCGGGACATACGAGCAGTACTTC. This translates into CASTEGVSGTYEQYF.

The chain joins TRBV2 to TRBJ1-1, with D uncertain. Germline V gene data show CDR1 as SNHLY and CDR2 as FYNNEI. V lost 5 bases and J lost 2, with 9 bases in between. The CDR3 consists of 13 residues. CDR3 region: CASSLGPNTEAFF. The DNA for the CDR3 is TGTGCCAGCAGTCTTGGGCCAAACACTGAAGCTTTCTTT.

The chain couples TRBV27 to TRBJ2-3; the D is unclear. This CDR3 contains 13 residues. Trimming took 3 bases from V and 2 from J, leaving 6 bases between them. CDR1 is MNHEY, CDR2 SMNVEV, per germline (reference sequence). The chain's CDR3 is CASSFHYTDTQYF. The CDR3 DNA reads TGTGCCAGCAGTTTTCACTACACAGATACGCAGTATTTT.

This chain uses TRBV9 with TRBJ2-5, with 9 bases that match TRBD1. The trim removed 6 bases at V and 2 bases at J, leaving 8 bases unmatched. Germline CDR1 SGDLS, CDR2 YYNGEE. This CDR3 contains 15 residues. CDR3 sequence (DNA): TGTGCCAGCACCAAAGGGACAGGGCAGCAAGAGACCCAGTACTTC. It translates to CASTKGTGQQETQYF.

This clone was counted once. The chain joins TRBV12-5 to TRBJ1-4; possibly TRBD1 for D (5 bases). Germline V gene sequence: CDR1 LGHNT, CDR2 FRNRAP. This CDR3 comprises 13 residues. V lost 6 bases, J lost 8 bases, and 13 bases lay in between. The CDR3 DNA sequence: TGTGCTAGTGGCCCCACGTGGGGCGAAAAACTGTTTTTT. This encodes CASGPTWGEKLFF.

This chain joins TRBV11-2 and TRBJ1-5; no definite D call. This CDR3 has 18 amino acids. Germline V gene lookup returns CDR1 SGHAT and CDR2 FQNNGV. Trimming pared 5 bases from V and 2 bases from J, leaving 22 bases between. CDR3 sequence (DNA): TGTGCCAGCAGCCGAGACTCTAACCCCCTGAGGGGCAATCAGCCCCAGCATTTT. It yields the protein CASSRDSNPLRGNQPQHF. Full variable domain (outside the CDR3, taken from reference TRBV11-2 and TRBJ1-5): EAGVAQSPRYKIIEKRQSVAFWCNPISGHATLYWYQQILGQGPKLLIQFQNNGVVDDSQLPKDRFSAERLKGVDSTLKIQPAKLEDSAVYLCASSRDSNPLRGNQPQHFGDGTRLSIL.

The chain has TRBV7-9 and TRBJ2-7; 10 bases align to TRBD1. CDR3 size: 15 residues. Germline V CDR1 and CDR2: SEHNR, FQNEAQ (reference sequence). V lost 5 bases to trimming and J lost 5 bases; unmatched junction nucleotides: 9. The CDR3: CASSIPGQGKHEQYF. The DNA for the CDR3 is TGTGCCAGCAGCATCCCGGGACAGGGGAAACACGAGCAGTACTTC.

This chain links TRBV7-6 with TRBJ2-2, with TRBD2 identical over 13 bases. CDR3 length equals 18 residues. Germline V gene data show CDR1 as SGHVS and CDR2 as FNYEAQ. Trimming cost V 5 bases and J 4 bases; bases outside gene matches: 10. The CDR3 is CASSRGLAGRLGTGELFF. The CDR3, as DNA: TGTGCCAGCAGCCGGGGACTAGCGGGACGCCTGGGCACCGGGGAGCTGTTTTTT.

The chain recombines TRBV7-9 with TRBJ1-6; D is undetermined. The length of the CDR3 is 16 residues. V lost 5 bases to trimming and J lost 0 bases, with 11 bases between them. The germline V gene encodes CDR1 SEHNR and CDR2 FQNEAQ (reference sequence). For the CDR3, the DNA is TGTGCCAGCAGCCGTCAGACTAGCTCCTATAATTCACCCCTCCACTTT. Translation: CASSRQTSSYNSPLHF.

The V and J genes are TRBV2 and TRBJ2-3; 8 bases agree with TRBD2. The CDR3 is 15 amino acids. V lost 8 bases, J lost 5 bases, and 12 bases stayed unmatched. Per the germline V gene, CDR1 is SNHLY and CDR2 is FYNNEI. CDR3 in amino acids: CASGGGLAKIDTQYF. CDR3 bases: TGTGCCAGCGGAGGAGGACTAGCAAAAATAGATACGCAGTATTTT.

The chain is built from TRBV9 and TRBJ2-1; D call uncertain. This CDR3 has 16 amino acids. The germline V gene encodes CDR1 SGDLS and CDR2 YYNGEE. The germline V and J ends were trimmed by 0 bases and 0 bases, with 10 bases remaining between them. The CDR3 DNA reads TGTGCCAGCAGCGTAGGACTGGATAGCTCCTACAATGAGCAGTTCTTC. Protein product: CASSVGLDSSYNEQFF.